This T cell receptor (beta chain) emerged from a study of neurological immune-mediated disorders. On this clonotype itself: Antigen specificity is unknown.

As to time point: technical triplicate 3. Unsorted libraries were derived from 2 million PBMCs stored at -80 C. Points from the study as a whole: Whereas HTLV-1-associated myelopathy showed the most TCR clonal expansion, multiple sclerosis showed the least, with levels below those of healthy controls.

The cDNA was synthesized by 5'RACE incorporating 10-nucleotide random UMIs. TCRdb reanalysed the 5' RACE reads using MiXCR and keeps one entry per CDR3 protein. The sample contains around 47,000 distinct CDR3 sequences, 20% to 25% of which appear only once. With 6 bases clipped from V and 0 bases from J, the junction kept 8 bases outside the gene matches. Germline V gene lookup returns CDR1 ENHRY and CDR2 SYGVKD. The CDR3 contains 16 residues. The sequence derives from a man aged 55 to 70 with HTLV-1-associated myelopathy (HAM/TSP). Sequenced input: PBMCs. V usage is TRBV10-3 and J usage is TRBJ2-1, with 7 bases identical to TRBD2. The CDR3 DNA sequence: TGTGCCATCAGCACAATGTCTAGCGGCTCCTACAATGAGCAGTTCTTC. It encodes CAISTMSSGSYNEQFF.